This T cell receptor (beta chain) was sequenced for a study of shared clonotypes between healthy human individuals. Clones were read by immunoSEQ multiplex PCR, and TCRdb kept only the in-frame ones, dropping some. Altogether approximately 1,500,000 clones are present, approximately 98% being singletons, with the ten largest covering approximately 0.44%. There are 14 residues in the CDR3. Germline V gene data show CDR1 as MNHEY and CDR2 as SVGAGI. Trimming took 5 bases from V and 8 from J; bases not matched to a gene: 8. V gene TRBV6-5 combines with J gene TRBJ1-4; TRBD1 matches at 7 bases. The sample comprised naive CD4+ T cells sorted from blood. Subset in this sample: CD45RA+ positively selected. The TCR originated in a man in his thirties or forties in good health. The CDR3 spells CASSTTGAQEKLFF. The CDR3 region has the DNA TGTGCCAGCAGTACTACAGGGGCACAGGAAAAACTGTTTTTT.